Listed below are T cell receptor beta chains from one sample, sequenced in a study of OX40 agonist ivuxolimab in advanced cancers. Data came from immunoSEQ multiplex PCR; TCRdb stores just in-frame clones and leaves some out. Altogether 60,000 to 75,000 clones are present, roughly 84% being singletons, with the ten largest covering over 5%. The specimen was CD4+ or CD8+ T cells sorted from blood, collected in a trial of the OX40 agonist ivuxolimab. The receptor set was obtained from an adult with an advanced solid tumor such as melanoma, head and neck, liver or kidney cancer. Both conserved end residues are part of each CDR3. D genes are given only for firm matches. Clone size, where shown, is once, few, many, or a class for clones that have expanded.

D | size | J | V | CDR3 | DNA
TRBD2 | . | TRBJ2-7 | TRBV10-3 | CAIRVAGSAYEQYF | TGTGCCATCAGGGTAGCGGGGAGCGCCTACGAGCAGTACTTC
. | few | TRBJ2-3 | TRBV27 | CASSLIGHTDTQYF | TGTGCCAGCAGTTTAATAGGCCACACAGATACGCAGTATTTT
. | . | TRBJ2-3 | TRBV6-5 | CASSYSIWAADTQYF | TGTGCCAGCAGTTACTCGATTTGGGCGGCAGATACGCAGTATTTT
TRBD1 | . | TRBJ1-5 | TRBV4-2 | CASSQDGWQGEQPQHF | TGTGCCAGCAGCCAAGATGGTTGGCAGGGGGAACAGCCCCAGCATTTT
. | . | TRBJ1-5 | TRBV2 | CASRATAYSNQPQHF | TGTGCCAGCAGAGCAACAGCGTATAGCAATCAGCCCCAGCATTTT
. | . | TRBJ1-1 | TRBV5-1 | CASSLTANTEAFF | TGCGCCAGCAGCTTGACAGCGAACACTGAAGCTTTCTTT
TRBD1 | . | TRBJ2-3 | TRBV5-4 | CASSLDRGVTDTQYF | TGTGCCAGCAGCTTGGACAGGGGAGTCACAGATACGCAGTATTTT
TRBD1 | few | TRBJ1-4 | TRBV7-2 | CASSRQGGETNEKLFF | TGTGCCAGCAGCCGACAGGGGGGGGAGACTAATGAAAAACTGTTTTTT
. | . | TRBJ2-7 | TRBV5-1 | CASSLGSAYSYEQYF | TGCGCCAGCAGCTTGGGGTCAGCTTACTCCTACGAGCAGTACTTC
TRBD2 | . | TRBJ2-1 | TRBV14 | CASSQVGGSVLGEQFF | TGTGCCAGCAGCCAGGTCGGCGGGAGTGTTTTAGGAGAGCAGTTCTTC
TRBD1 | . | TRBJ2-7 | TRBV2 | CASSIDRGRSSYEQYF | TGTGCCAGCAGTATAGACAGGGGCCGGAGCTCCTACGAGCAGTACTTC
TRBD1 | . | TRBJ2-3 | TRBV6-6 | CASSYSGQGEYTQYF | TGTGCCAGCAGTTACTCGGGACAGGGGGAGTATACGCAGTATTTT
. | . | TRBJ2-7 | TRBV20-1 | CSARGGYEQYF | TGCAGTGCTAGAGGCGGTTACGAGCAGTACTTC
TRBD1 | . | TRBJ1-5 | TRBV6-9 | CASSTSGGGNQPQHF | TGTGCCAGCAGTACGTCAGGGGGCGGCAATCAGCCCCAGCATTTT